One sample yielded the 19 T cell receptor beta chains listed below, sequenced in a study of shared clonotypes between healthy human individuals. Sequenced by immunoSEQ multiplex PCR; TCRdb stores in-frame clones only, minus some. The sample lists approximately 1,500,000 clones, roughly 97% seen once, with 0.95% to 1.5% in the top ten. The sequenced material came from naive CD4+ T cells sorted from blood. The subset: CD45RA+ positively selected. The receptors were gathered from a man aged 30 to 45 in good health.

This rearrangement joins TRBV28 to TRBJ1-3; TRBD1 matches 9 bases. The V segment lost 5 bases and the J segment 4 bases; nucleotides outside the gene matches: 6. The V gene's germline CDR1 is MDHEN and CDR2 SYDVKM. This CDR3 contains 15 residues. The CDR3 loop reads CASSRLQGAGNTIYF. CDR3 nucleotide sequence: TGTGCCAGCAGTCGGCTACAGGGGGCAGGAAACACCATATATTTT.

As to this clone: Distinct nucleotide sequences in the sample also encode this CDR3. The rearrangement joins TRBV6-6 to TRBJ2-1; perhaps TRBD2 as D (5 bases). Germline V CDR1 and CDR2: MNHNY, SVGAGI (reference sequence). V lost 2 bases to trimming and J lost 4 bases, with 9 bases between them. The CDR3 consists of 14 residues. CDR3 loop: CASSYLGRYNEQFF. The CDR3 DNA reads as TGTGCCAGCAGTTACCTAGGGAGATACAATGAGCAGTTCTTC.

This clone has a single count. The rearrangement links TRBV5-5 to TRBJ2-7; no clear D. Germline V gene lookup returns CDR1 SGHKS and CDR2 YYEKEE (reference sequence). V was shortened by 1 base and J by 0 bases, with 8 bases between the two germline ends. The CDR3 is made up of 14 amino acids. The CDR3 reads CASSLWQSSYEQYF. The CDR3 nucleotides read TGTGCCAGCAGCTTGTGGCAGAGCTCCTACGAGCAGTACTTC.

Details on this clone: The sample has other DNA sequences that encode this CDR3 too. The CDR3 DNA reads as TGTGCCAGCAGTTTCACGGGGGGCTACACCTTC. It is translated as CASSFTGGYTF. The rearrangement joins TRBV28 to TRBJ1-2; D is ambiguous. Looked up from germline, CDR1 is MDHEN and CDR2 is SYDVKM. The V end was cut by 3 bases, the J end by 8 bases, with 7 bases between. CDR3 length: 11 amino acids.

This rearrangement joins TRBV19 to TRBJ2-3, with 8 bases identical to TRBD2. The CDR3 contains 16 residues. Germline V lookup: CDR1 LNHDA, CDR2 SQIVND (reference sequence). The trim removed 4 bases at V and 2 bases at J, leaving 8 bases unmatched. The CDR3 nucleotides read TGTGCCAGTAGTACTTTCCGGGGGGGCAACACAGATACGCAGTATTTT. This gives the protein CASSTFRGGNTDTQYF.

The rearrangement links TRBV30 to TRBJ1-1; possibly TRBD1 for D (6 bases). The CDR3 length is 14 residues. Looked up from germline, CDR1 is GTSNPN and CDR2 is SVGIG (reference sequence). Deletions cut 3 bases from V and 1 base from J, with 12 bases between. CDR3 loop: CAWSDLQGNTEAFF. The DNA of the CDR3 is TGTGCCTGGAGCGACCTACAGGGGAACACTGAAGCTTTCTTT.

This chain connects TRBV11-3 to TRBJ2-1; D assignment may be TRBD1 or TRBD2 (5 bases each). Per the germline V gene, CDR1 is SGHNT and CDR2 is YENEEA. The length of the CDR3 is 14 residues. Trimming removed 5 bases from V and 6 bases from J, with 14 bases in between. DNA of the CDR3: TGTGCCAGCAGCGCCTGGGACCAGCCCAATGAGCAGTTCTTC. Translation gives CASSAWDQPNEQFF. Supplemented by reference TRBV11-3 and TRBJ2-1, the full variable domain reads EAGVVQSPRYKIIEKKQPVAFWCNPISGHNTLYWYLQNLGQGPELLIRYENEEAVDDSQLPKDRFSAERLKGVDSTLKIQPAELGDSAVYLCASSAWDQPNEQFFGPGTRLTVL.

The chain has TRBV27 and TRBJ2-1, with 9 bases aligning to TRBD1. This CDR3 has 17 amino acids. The J segment lost 0 bases and the V segment lost 6 bases, leaving 9 bases of the junction unmatched. Germline lookup yields CDR1 MNHEY and CDR2 SMNVEV (reference sequence). The CDR3 loop reads CASRLRGTGSSYNEQFF. CDR3 bases: TGTGCCAGCAGACTCCGGGGGACAGGGAGCTCCTACAATGAGCAGTTCTTC.

This chain joins TRBV10-3 and TRBJ1-1; 7 nucleotides line up with TRBD1. The germline gives CDR1 ENHRY, CDR2 SYGVKD. This CDR3 region has 12 residues. The V and J ends lost 6 bases and 7 bases, in that order; junction bases with no gene match: 5. CDR3 nucleotide sequence: TGTGCCATCAGGGGACAGTCCCTTGAAGCTTTCTTT. Amino acid sequence: CAIRGQSLEAFF.

Of note for this clone: Other DNA sequences of this sample code for an identical CDR3. This chain connects TRBV28 to TRBJ2-7; D is undetermined. The CDR3 is 12 amino acids. Trimming removed 3 bases at V and 3 bases at J, with 6 bases between. Per germline, CDR1 MDHEN and CDR2 SYDVKM. The CDR3 reads CASSLVGYEQYF. CDR3 nucleotides: TGTGCCAGCAGTTTGGTTGGCTACGAGCAGTACTTC.

The CDR3 DNA is TGTGCCAGCAGTTTACTCGGGACAGTTGAAGCTTTCTTT. It is translated as CASSLLGTVEAFF. The chain has TRBV28 and TRBJ1-1; 7 bases line up with TRBD1. J was trimmed by 7 bases and V by 2 bases; bases with no gene match: 4. CDR1 MDHEN and CDR2 SYDVKM come from the germline V gene. The CDR3 totals 13 residues.

The CDR3 DNA follows: TGTGCCAGCAGTTTGGTAGCAAAGACCGGGGCCACTGAAGCTTTCTTT. Protein sequence: CASSLVAKTGATEAFF. The chain couples TRBV28 to TRBJ1-1; a possible D gene is TRBD1 (5 bases). CDR3 length: 16 amino acids. Trimming removed 3 bases from V and 4 bases from J, with 18 bases in between. The germline CDR1 and CDR2 sequences are MDHEN and SYDVKM.

The rearrangement links TRBV5-1 to TRBJ2-7, with 8 positions matching TRBD2. Germline values: CDR1 SGHRS, CDR2 YFSETQ. V dropped 3 bases and J dropped 1; count of bases not matched to a gene: 9. This CDR3 has 16 amino acids. In nucleotides, the CDR3 is TGCGCCAGCAGCTCCATTACTAGCGGAAGATCCTACGAGCAGTACTTC. Translation: CASSSITSGRSYEQYF.

The rearrangement links TRBV6-6 to TRBJ1-4; D not certain. V lost 5 bases and J lost 7, with 14 bases in between. The CDR3 extends over 14 amino acids. Germline CDR1 reads MNHNY; CDR2 reads SVGAGI (reference sequence). Here the CDR3 reads CASSPRVTGEKLFF. The CDR3 coding sequence is TGTGCCAGCAGTCCGAGGGTTACCGGTGAAAAACTGTTTTTT.

The rearrangement uses TRBV25-1 and TRBJ2-6, with D possibly being TRBD1 (5 bases). The V gene lost 8 bases and the J gene lost 0 bases, with 14 bases spanning the gap. The CDR3 has 16 amino acids. Germline CDR1 is MGHDK and CDR2 is SYGVNS. CDR3 coding DNA: TGTGCCAGCCAAACATCTGGGGCCTCTGGGGCCAACGTCCTGACTTTC. It codes for CASQTSGASGANVLTF.

The V gene is TRBV6-5, the J gene TRBJ2-4, with 8 bases that match TRBD1. The germline V gene has CDR1 MNHEY and CDR2 SVGAGI. There are 15 residues in the CDR3. V lost 7 bases and J lost 7; bases outside the gene matches: 12. The CDR3: CASTISGTGVNIQYF. CDR3 in DNA: TGTGCCAGCACAATATCCGGGACAGGAGTCAACATTCAGTACTTC.

With respect to this clone: The same CDR3 is also encoded by other DNA sequences in this sample. CDR3 loop: CASSSLYEQYF. CDR3 in DNA: TGTGCCAGCAGTTCACTTTACGAGCAGTACTTC. The rearrangement uses TRBV27 and TRBJ2-7, with D uncertain. Germline lookup yields CDR1 MNHEY and CDR2 SMNVEV (reference sequence). This CDR3 spans 11 amino acids. Trimming took 4 bases from V and 4 from J, leaving 5 bases between them.

The chain uses TRBV9 and TRBJ2-7; a possible D gene is TRBD1 (6 bases). The germline V gene encodes CDR1 SGDLS and CDR2 YYNGEE. V gave up 0 bases and J gave up 1 base, with 20 bases separating them. The CDR3 runs to 18 residues. For the CDR3, the DNA is TGTGCCAGCAGCGTAGTTTCGGATAGACAGGTTGAGTCCTACGAGCAGTACTTC. Translation: CASSVVSDRQVESYEQYF.

V is TRBV4-3 and J is TRBJ2-2; D unclear. Trimming shortened V by 0 bases and J by 6 bases, and 17 bases separated the two germline ends. Germline CDR1 LGHNA, CDR2 YSLEER. The CDR3 extends over 17 amino acids. Here the CDR3 DNA reads TGCGCCAGCAGCCAAGATCGCCAGTGGGTTATCGCCGGGGAGCTGTTTTTT. Its translation is CASSQDRQWVIAGELFF.